A single sample is the source of the 15 T cell receptor beta chains below, sequenced in a study of human T cells and chemical hapten exposure. TCRdb used MiXCR to reprocess the RACE reads, holding one entry per CDR3 protein. The profile shows under 150,000 distinct CDR3 sequences, around an eighth of them singletons. Time point: patch test 1, 2 weeks after DPC sensitization. Treatment indicated: therapeutic diphenylcyclopropenone sensitization with weekly scalp DPC. The sequencing here drew on whole blood, taken in connection with sensitization to the hapten diphenylcyclopropenone (DPC). These receptors were obtained from a woman in her forties or fifties with alopecia areata. Some clones in this sample may be carry-over from other donors' samples.

This sequence joins TRBV4-3 and TRBJ1-1; D unresolved. The CDR3 has 15 amino acids. V shed 2 bases and J shed 7 bases, with 17 bases lying between them. CDR1 is LGHNA, CDR2 YSLEER, per germline. The CDR3 loop reads CASSQQQSPNSEAFF. The CDR3 DNA follows: TGCGCCAGCAGCCAACAACAGTCGCCGAATAGTGAAGCTTTCTTT.

This clonotype has at least ten counts. V is TRBV12-3 or TRBV12-4 and J is TRBJ1-2, with D perhaps matching TRBD1 (5 bases). Trimming shortened V by 5 bases and J by 8 bases, and 18 bases separated the two germline ends. CDR3 length equals 14 residues. CDR3 sequence (DNA): TGTGCCAGCAGTACCCCTTCCGGGGGGAAAGGCTACACCTTC. Encoded protein: CASSTPSGGKGYTF.

In DNA, the CDR3 is TGCAGTGCCGGGCTAGCGGCCTACTCTGGGGCCAACGTCCTGACTTTC. This codes for CSAGLAAYSGANVLTF. The genes are TRBV20-1 and TRBJ2-6; 7 positions match TRBD2. The trim removed 6 bases at V and 0 bases at J, leaving 8 bases unmatched. There are 16 residues in the CDR3. The germline CDR1 and CDR2 sequences are DFQATT and SNEGSKA (reference sequence).

V gene TRBV3-1 combines with J gene TRBJ2-3; D ambiguous. Trimming stripped 2 bases from V and 1 base from J, with 13 bases between. The germline CDR1 and CDR2 sequences are LGHDT and YNNKEL (reference sequence). The CDR3 totals 16 residues. CDR3 residues: CASSQTLRRGTDTQYF. CDR3 DNA sequence: TGTGCCAGCAGCCAAACCCTCCGTCGGGGCACAGATACGCAGTATTTT.

This clonotype came up a few times. CDR3 DNA sequence: TGTGCCAGCAGCCAAGCAGGGAATGGCTACACCTTC. Protein product: CASSQAGNGYTF. This sequence joins TRBV3-1 and TRBJ1-2, with D possibly TRBD1 on 5 matching bases. CDR3 length: 12 residues. In germline, CDR1 is LGHDT, CDR2 YNNKEL (reference sequence). V was cut by 1 base and J by 6 bases, with 6 bases left in between.

This clonotype came up many times. As DNA, the CDR3 is TGTGCCAGCAGCGTAACAGGGATACGAGAAAAACTGTTTTTT. This codes for CASSVTGIREKLFF. J is TRBJ1-4 and V is TRBV12-3 or TRBV12-4, with a weak D call TRBD1 (6 bases). V lost 6 bases and J 8 bases, leaving 16 bases between the germline ends. The CDR3 is made up of 14 amino acids.

This clonotype was observed a few times. This chain links TRBV11-2 with TRBJ2-7; D not resolved. Per the germline V gene, CDR1 is SGHAT and CDR2 is FQNNGV. The CDR3 runs 14 residues. V lost 0 bases, J lost 2 bases, and 8 bases lay in between. CDR3 bases: TGTGCCAGCAGCTTAGAGGCCAGCACCTACGAGCAGTACTTC. Protein sequence: CASSLEASTYEQYF. Supplemented by reference TRBV11-2 and TRBJ2-7, the full variable domain reads EAGVAQSPRYKIIEKRQSVAFWCNPISGHATLYWYQQILGQGPKLLIQFQNNGVVDDSQLPKDRFSAERLKGVDSTLKIQPAKLEDSAVYLCASSLEASTYEQYFGPGTRLTVT.

The chain carries TRBV6-2 or TRBV6-3 and TRBJ2-2; TRBD1 agrees at 7 bases. V shed 2 bases, J shed 4 bases, and the junction held 4 bases outside the gene matches. The CDR3 totals 15 residues. Germline V gene data show CDR1 as MNHEY and CDR2 as SVGEGT. The CDR3 DNA reads TGTGCCAGCAGTTACCGGGGACAGCTCACCGGGGAGCTGTTTTTT. Its translation: CASSYRGQLTGELFF.

This clonotype has ten or more counts. The V gene is TRBV7-6, the J gene TRBJ1-4; D is undetermined. The V end was cut by 4 bases, the J end by 5 bases, with 8 bases between. Looked up from germline, CDR1 is SGHVS and CDR2 is FNYEAQ. The CDR3 runs 13 residues. CDR3 amino acids: CASSSTLNEKLFF. The CDR3 DNA follows: TGTGCCAGCAGCTCAACGTTAAATGAAAAACTGTTTTTT.

The table lists this clonotype with a few counts. The chain has TRBV11-3 and TRBJ2-2; perhaps D is TRBD1 or TRBD2 (5 bases each). CDR1 is SGHNT and CDR2 is YENEEA in the germline V gene. This CDR3 comprises 18 residues. V gave up 5 bases and J gave up 0 bases, with 19 bases separating them. CDR3 coding DNA: TGTGCCAGCAGCCTAAGGGCACGGGGCTCAGCGAACACCGGGGAGCTGTTTTTT. Translation gives CASSLRARGSANTGELFF.

This clonotype has just a few counts. This chain connects TRBV11-2 to TRBJ1-2; 7 nucleotides match TRBD1. Germline-derived CDR1 and CDR2 are SGHAT and FQNNGV. Germline trimming cut 4 bases from V and 8 bases from J; bases unmatched to any gene: 7. This CDR3 is built from 13 residues. The CDR3 spells CASSSAGTDGYTF. In nucleotides, the CDR3 is TGTGCCAGCAGCTCCGCAGGGACAGACGGCTACACCTTC.

The V call is TRBV5-4, the J call TRBJ1-2, with a weak D call TRBD1 (6 bases). The CDR3 runs to 13 residues. V was pared by 4 bases and J by 5 bases, with 12 bases between. CDR1 and CDR2 (germline): SGHNT, YYREEE (reference sequence). CDR3 in amino acids: CASSERTDYGYTF. The DNA for the CDR3 is TGTGCCAGCAGCGAGCGGACAGATTATGGCTACACCTTC.

The chain joins TRBV6-5 to TRBJ2-3; 8 bases agree with TRBD2. Germline-derived CDR1 and CDR2 are MNHEY and SVGAGI. Trimming took 7 bases from V and 5 from J; bases not matched to a gene: 11. The CDR3 sequence is 15 residues long. This chain's CDR3 is CASKLAGALGDTQYF. In nucleotides, the CDR3 is TGTGCCAGCAAGCTAGCGGGTGCCCTGGGAGATACGCAGTATTTT.

This clonotype occurred a few times. The V gene is TRBV7-2, the J gene TRBJ2-7; tentative D call: TRBD1 (6 bases). CDR1 and CDR2 (germline): SGHTA, FQGNSA. Trimming pared 0 bases from V and 3 bases from J, leaving 9 bases between. This CDR3 has 14 residues. CDR3 sequence reads: CASSLATGDYEQYF. CDR3 DNA sequence: TGTGCCAGCAGCTTAGCGACAGGAGACTACGAGCAGTACTTC.

V and J are TRBV10-3 and TRBJ1-5, with D hard to call. Germline CDR1 and CDR2: ENHRY and SYGVKD. Trimming shortened V by 4 bases and J by 2 bases, and 6 bases separated the two germline ends. This CDR3 has 13 amino acids. The CDR3: CAISVEGNQPQHF. CDR3 in DNA: TGTGCCATCAGTGTAGAAGGCAATCAGCCCCAGCATTTT.